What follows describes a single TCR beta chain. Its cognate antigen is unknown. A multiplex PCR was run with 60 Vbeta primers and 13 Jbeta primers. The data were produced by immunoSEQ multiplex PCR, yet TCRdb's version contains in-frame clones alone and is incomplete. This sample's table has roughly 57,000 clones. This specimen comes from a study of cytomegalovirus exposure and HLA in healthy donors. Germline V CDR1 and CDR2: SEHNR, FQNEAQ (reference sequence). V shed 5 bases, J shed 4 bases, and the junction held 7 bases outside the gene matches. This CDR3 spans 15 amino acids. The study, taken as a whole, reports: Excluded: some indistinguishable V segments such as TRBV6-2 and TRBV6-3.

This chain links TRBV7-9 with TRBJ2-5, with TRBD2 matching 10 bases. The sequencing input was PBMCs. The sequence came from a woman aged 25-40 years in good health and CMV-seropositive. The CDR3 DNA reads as TGTGCCAGCAGCCCTAGCGGGGGTGGGGGAGAGACCCAGTACTTC. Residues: CASSPSGGGGETQYF.